This T cell receptor beta chain was recorded in a study of vaccination effects on CD4 cells after COVID-19. Across the study: Either the BNT162b2 or mRNA-1273 vaccine was given to participants in two doses.

The CDR3 length is 12 residues. V was shortened by 3 bases and J by 3 bases, with 3 bases between the two germline ends. TCRdb's table, derived via immunoSEQ multiplex PCR, lists solely in-frame clones and lacks some. The table records about 65,000 clones, roughly 76% of them present only once. ViraFEST used viral peptide pools to expand antigen-specific CD4+ T cells before sequencing. After roughly 10 days in culture, the CD4+ T cells were isolated. Nobody among the vaccine recipients had prior SARS-CoV-2 infection (nucleocapsid antibodies were negative). A word on this clone: Antigen: not known.

This clonotype originated in a human donor who received a COVID-19 vaccine. The chain couples TRBV12-3 or TRBV12-4 to TRBJ2-1; D is ambiguous. This specimen consisted of CD4+ T cells from PBMCs cultured with HCoV-NL63 spike peptides, obtained before COVID-19 vaccination. CDR3 residues: CASSLNYNEQFF. The CDR3 DNA sequence: TGTGCCAGCAGTTTGAACTACAATGAGCAGTTCTTC.